Here is one TCR beta chain with its context. The data were taken from a study of technical replicates of blood from four donors. Trimming removed 3 bases from V and 7 bases from J; junction bases left unmatched: 8. Germline assignment: CDR1 SNHLY and CDR2 FYNNEI. The CDR3 contains 15 residues. The protocol was immunoSEQ multiplex PCR, while the TCRdb copy is restricted to in-frame clones and leaves out a portion. The data hold about 60,000 clones, with approximately 86% observed a single time. The material sequenced was PBMCs. This receptor was identified in a human donor in good health. Some clones in this sample may be carry-over from other donors' samples. The chain links TRBV2 to TRBJ2-5, with TRBD2 matching 10 bases. The CDR3 DNA is TGTGCCAGCAGTGATGAGGGACTAGCGAGGGGGACCCAGTACTTC. Translated, it gives CASSDEGLARGTQYF. The entire variable domain, with the rest obtained from reference TRBV2 and TRBJ2-5, is as follows: EPEVTQTPSHQVTQMGQEVILRCVPISNHLYFYWYRQILGQKVEFLVSFYNNEISEKSEIFDDQFSVERPDGSNFTLKIRSTKLEDSAMYFCASSDEGLARGTQYFGPGTRLLVL.